One and the same sample provided the 32 T cell receptor beta chains below, sequenced in a study of blood T cell repertoires in COVID-19. The data were produced by immunoSEQ multiplex PCR, yet TCRdb's version contains in-frame clones alone and is incomplete. Among approximately 440,000 clones, about 85% were seen once, and the ten largest hold around 0.7%. Source material: PBMCs or T cells enriched from blood (not recorded which). The receptors were sampled from a woman aged 18-30 years who had recovered from COVID-19.

This clone occurred once. The DNA of the CDR3 is TGCGCCAGCAGCTTGGAGGCAGGGGGAACTAATGAAAAACTGTTTTTT. Protein product: CASSLEAGGTNEKLFF. This chain uses TRBV5-1 with TRBJ1-4; 7 bases fit TRBD1. J lost 1 base, V lost 0 bases, and 3 bases had no gene match. This CDR3 contains 16 residues. Germline V CDR1 and CDR2: SGHRS, YFSETQ. The entire variable domain, with the rest obtained from reference TRBV5-1 and TRBJ1-4, is as follows: KAGVTQTPRYLIKTRGQQVTLSCSPISGHRSVSWYQQTPGQGLQFLFEYFSETQRNKGNFPGRFSGRQFSNSRSEMNVSTLELGDSALYLCASSLEAGGTNEKLFFGSGTQLSVL.

In DNA, the CDR3 is TGTGCCAGCAGCCCCAAGTGGGCGTCTGGGCAGCCCCAGCATTTT. It encodes CASSPKWASGQPQHF. The rearrangement joins TRBV5-5 to TRBJ1-5; D is uncertain. Germline CDR1 SGHKS, CDR2 YYEKEE (reference sequence). The length of the CDR3 is 15 residues. Trimming stripped 4 bases from V and 7 bases from J, with 18 bases between.

The chain combines TRBV6-1 with TRBJ1-2; no clear D gene. V was trimmed by 2 bases and J by 8 bases, leaving 9 bases between them. CDR3 length: 12 amino acids. Germline V gives CDR1 MNHNS, CDR2 SASEGT. CDR3 loop: CASSEILYGYTF. CDR3 sequence (DNA): TGTGCCAGCAGTGAAATACTCTACGGCTACACCTTC.

The chain carries TRBV7-9 and TRBJ1-4; D unresolved. V was cut by 1 base and J by 8 bases, with 23 bases left in between. The CDR3 spans 18 residues. Germline V gene data show CDR1 as SEHNR and CDR2 as FQNEAQ (reference sequence). CDR3 nucleotides: TGTGCCAGCAGCTTAGAAGTGAGAGGGTTCGGGCCTTGGGAAAAACTGTTTTTT. Translated: CASSLEVRGFGPWEKLFF.

Worth noting for this clone: Within the sample, other DNA sequences also encode this same CDR3. The rearrangement uses TRBV28 and TRBJ2-7, with 7 bases lining up with TRBD1. The germline gives CDR1 MDHEN, CDR2 SYDVKM. V lost 6 bases to trimming and J lost 4 bases; unmatched junction nucleotides: 3. CDR3 length: 12 residues. The CDR3: CASSLTGYEQYF. CDR3 nucleotides: TGTGCCAGCAGCTTGACAGGGTACGAGCAGTACTTC.

This chain connects TRBV4-2 to TRBJ1-2; no clear D. Between the trimmed V and J ends, which lost 0 bases and 1 base, there was a span of 12 bases. Germline CDR1 is LGHNA and CDR2 is YNFKEQ. This CDR3 is built from 16 residues. The CDR3 loop reads CASSQDLVGVNYGYTF. The CDR3 DNA reads TGTGCCAGCAGCCAAGACCTCGTCGGGGTTAACTATGGCTACACCTTC.

The chain recombines TRBV3-1 (or the pseudogene TRBV3-2) with TRBJ1-1; a possible D gene is TRBD1 (5 bases). The CDR3 is 12 amino acids. V was clipped by 7 bases and J by 7 bases, with 13 bases between them. Germline V gives CDR1 LGHDT, CDR2 YNNKEL (reference sequence). The CDR3 loop reads CASTLGGFEAFF. The DNA for the CDR3 is TGTGCCAGCACCTTGGGGGGGTTTGAAGCTTTCTTT.

This chain links TRBV28 with TRBJ2-7; possible D gene TRBD1, 5 bases. The CDR3 spans 13 residues. Germline values: CDR1 MDHEN, CDR2 SYDVKM. Trimming stripped 3 bases from V and 3 bases from J, with 9 bases between. In DNA form, the CDR3 reads TGTGCCAGCAGTTTGGGGCAGAACTACGAGCAGTACTTC. Its translation is CASSLGQNYEQYF.

This clone showed up just a few times. This chain joins TRBV28 and TRBJ1-5; the D gene is possibly TRBD1 (5 bases). Germline loops: CDR1 MDHEN, CDR2 SYDVKM. Trimming shortened V by 8 bases and J by 1 base, and 18 bases separated the two germline ends. The CDR3 is 16 amino acids. CDR3 amino acids: CASGTSGLTSNQPQHF. The DNA of the CDR3 is TGTGCCAGCGGCACATCGGGACTGACGAGCAATCAGCCCCAGCATTTT.

This clone appeared a few times. The chain joins TRBV3-1 (or the pseudogene TRBV3-2) to TRBJ1-2; D is ambiguous. The germline CDR1 and CDR2 sequences are LGHDT and YNNKEL (reference sequence). The CDR3 runs 13 residues. The V end lost 1 base, the J end lost 5 bases, and 8 bases lay between the germline ends. CDR3 in DNA: TGTGCCAGCAGCCAAGGGTCGGGGTATGGCTACACCTTC. This sequence encodes CASSQGSGYGYTF.

CDR3 residues: CASSGGLDGDTQYF. CDR3 nucleotides: TGTGCCAGCAGTGGGGGACTTGACGGGGATACGCAGTATTTT. This chain links TRBV2 with TRBJ2-3; D might be TRBD2 (6 bases). The CDR3 extends over 14 amino acids. Trimming cost V 4 bases and J 6 bases, with 14 bases left between them. CDR1 is SNHLY, CDR2 FYNNEI, per germline.

J is TRBJ1-4 and V is TRBV4-2; 7 bases map to TRBD1. Germline CDR1 reads LGHNA; CDR2 reads YNFKEQ. With 0 bases clipped from V and 6 bases from J, the junction kept 4 bases outside the gene matches. This CDR3 region has 15 residues. CDR3 loop: CASSQDLDRDEKLFF. The CDR3 nucleotides are TGTGCCAGCAGCCAAGATCTAGACAGGGATGAAAAACTGTTTTTT.

The rearrangement joins TRBV11-2 to TRBJ1-6; D is perhaps TRBD1 (5 bases). The CDR3 is 17 amino acids. Trimming took 5 bases from V and 0 from J, leaving 14 bases between them. Germline CDR1 is SGHAT and CDR2 is FQNNGV. The CDR3 protein is CASSTGTDYSYNSPLHF. CDR3 DNA: TGTGCCAGCAGCACCGGGACTGACTACTCCTATAATTCACCCCTCCACTTT.

The chain couples TRBV4-1 to TRBJ1-4; D is ambiguous. CDR3 length: 14 residues. V was pared by 0 bases and J by 1 base, with 3 bases between. Germline CDR1 reads MGHRA; CDR2 reads YSYEKL. The CDR3, as DNA: TGCGCCAGCAGCCAAGATCTAACTAATGAAAAACTGTTTTTT. Encoded protein: CASSQDLTNEKLFF.

The chain is built from TRBV4-1 and TRBJ1-2; a weak D match, TRBD1 (6 bases). Per germline, CDR1 MGHRA and CDR2 YSYEKL. The CDR3 consists of 14 residues. Trimming took 3 bases from V and 0 from J, leaving 8 bases between them. The CDR3 bases are TGCGCCAGCAGCCAGGACAGCACTAACTATGGCTACACCTTC. Protein: CASSQDSTNYGYTF.

The rearrangement joins TRBV13 to TRBJ1-2, with D tentatively TRBD1 (6 bases). Trimming removed 3 bases at V and 4 bases at J, with 12 bases between. This CDR3 is built from 14 residues. The germline V gene encodes CDR1 PRHDT and CDR2 FYEKMQ (reference sequence). CDR3 residues: CASSFYRASYGYTF. The CDR3 nucleotides read TGTGCCAGCAGCTTCTACAGGGCTTCCTATGGCTACACCTTC.

Here the CDR3 reads CASSLAAGGYLYGYTF. The CDR3 bases are TGTGCCAGCAGCTTAGCGGCGGGGGGGTACCTCTATGGCTACACCTTC. V and J are TRBV7-9 and TRBJ1-2; TRBD1 is a possible D gene (5 bases). The CDR3 is made up of 16 amino acids. CDR1 SEHNR and CDR2 FQNEAQ come from the germline V gene (reference sequence). V lost 0 bases to trimming and J lost 4 bases, with 15 bases between them.

There are many counts of this clone. The gene calls are TRBV2 and TRBJ1-1, with 9 bases lining up with TRBD1. Per the germline V gene, CDR1 is SNHLY and CDR2 is FYNNEI. The CDR3 has 14 residues. Unmatched junction bases numbered 6, after V lost 6 bases and J lost 4 bases. The CDR3 reads CASSGTGPGTEAFF. CDR3 nucleotides: TGTGCCAGCAGCGGGACAGGGCCCGGCACTGAAGCTTTCTTT.

The chain recombines TRBV28 with TRBJ1-4, with D maybe TRBD1 (5 bases). With 6 bases removed from V and 1 base from J, the gap between germline ends came to 9 bases. CDR3 size: 14 residues. Germline assignment: CDR1 MDHEN and CDR2 SYDVKM. The CDR3 reads CASRLQETNEKLFF. CDR3 in DNA: TGTGCCAGCAGGCTACAGGAAACTAATGAAAAACTGTTTTTT.

V gene TRBV10-3 combines with J gene TRBJ1-1; D possibly corresponds to TRBD1 (6 bases). From germline, CDR1 is ENHRY and CDR2 SYGVKD. V lost 5 bases and J lost 2, with 12 bases in between. The CDR3 runs to 14 residues. In DNA, the CDR3 is TGTGCCATCAGTCGGGACACCGCAAACACTGAAGCTTTCTTT. It specifies CAISRDTANTEAFF.

This clone was counted between two and nine times. The chain carries TRBV20-1 and TRBJ1-6; 8 nucleotides match TRBD1. Looked up from germline, CDR1 is DFQATT and CDR2 is SNEGSKA (reference sequence). The junction had 3 bases not matched to a gene; V was cut back by 3 bases and J by 8 bases. The length of the CDR3 is 13 residues. CDR3 bases: TGCAGTGCTAGTTCGGACAGGGATTCACCCCTCCACTTT. Its protein product is CSASSDRDSPLHF.

This chain joins TRBV5-1 and TRBJ2-7, with 8 nucleotides matching TRBD1. The V gene's germline CDR1 is SGHRS and CDR2 YFSETQ. With V trimmed by 2 bases and J by 1 base, 2 bases remained unmatched. The CDR3 has 14 residues. The CDR3 DNA follows: TGCGCCAGCAGCTTCCGGGACAGGTCCTACGAGCAGTACTTC. It specifies CASSFRDRSYEQYF. Supplemented by reference TRBV5-1 and TRBJ2-7, the full variable domain reads KAGVTQTPRYLIKTRGQQVTLSCSPISGHRSVSWYQQTPGQGLQFLFEYFSETQRNKGNFPGRFSGRQFSNSRSEMNVSTLELGDSALYLCASSFRDRSYEQYFGPGTRLTVT.

The chain combines TRBV6-5 with TRBJ2-1, with 12 bases aligning to TRBD2. CDR3 size: 16 residues. Germline V gives CDR1 MNHEY, CDR2 SVGAGI. The V segment lost 2 bases and the J segment 9 bases; nucleotides outside the gene matches: 8. The CDR3 DNA reads as TGTGCCAGCAGTTACGTGCTAGCGGGGGGGGTCGGTGAGCAGTTCTTC. Protein sequence: CASSYVLAGGVGEQFF.

V is TRBV29-1 and J is TRBJ1-6; a possible D gene is TRBD1 (6 bases). The CDR3 is 16 residues long. The V gene's germline CDR1 is SQVTM and CDR2 ANQGSEA. V was cut by 3 bases and J by 4 bases, with 16 bases left in between. CDR3 nucleotide sequence: TGCAGCGTTGAGCCCCAGGGGATAGAGTATAATTCACCCCTCCACTTT. It specifies CSVEPQGIEYNSPLHF.

The chain has TRBV18 and TRBJ1-6; D is uncertain. Germline V gene sequence: CDR1 KGHSH, CDR2 LQKENI. This CDR3 contains 17 residues. V dropped 4 bases and J dropped 0 bases, with 13 bases sitting between them. CDR3 in amino acids: CASSLEATISYNSPLHF. DNA for the CDR3: TGTGCCAGCTCACTGGAGGCTACCATCTCCTATAATTCACCCCTCCACTTT. Complete variable domain (other parts from reference TRBV18 and TRBJ1-6): NAGVMQNPRHLVRRRGQEARLRCSPMKGHSHVYWYRQLPEEGLKFMVYLQKENIIDESGMPKERFSAEFPKEGPSILRIQQVVRGDSAAYFCASSLEATISYNSPLHFGNGTRLTVT.

V gene TRBV30 combines with J gene TRBJ1-1; D is perhaps TRBD1 (6 bases). The germline V gene has CDR1 GTSNPN and CDR2 SVGIG (reference sequence). The CDR3 consists of 10 residues. V was cut by 4 bases and J by 7 bases, with 7 bases left in between. The CDR3 sequence: CAWNRVEAFF. CDR3 in DNA: TGTGCCTGGAACAGGGTTGAAGCTTTCTTT.

This chain's CDR3 is CATSRVRGSGALYNEQFF. For the CDR3, the DNA is TGTGCCACCAGCAGAGTCCGGGGTAGCGGGGCATTATACAATGAGCAGTTCTTC. The rearrangement links TRBV15 to TRBJ2-1; TRBD2 aligns across 8 bases. CDR1 and CDR2 (germline): LNHNV, YYDKDF (reference sequence). Trimming cost V 1 base and J 4 bases; bases outside gene matches: 12. The CDR3 extends over 18 amino acids.

The V call is TRBV5-1, the J call TRBJ2-3; perhaps TRBD1 as D (6 bases). With 4 bases removed from V and 5 bases from J, the gap between germline ends came to 8 bases. This CDR3 spans 12 amino acids. Germline lookup yields CDR1 SGHRS and CDR2 YFSETQ. The CDR3 DNA reads TGCGCCAGCAGCGCACAGGGAGATACGCAGTATTTT. This translates into CASSAQGDTQYF.

The V and J genes are TRBV7-8 and TRBJ2-1; the match to TRBD2 covers 9 bases. CDR3 size: 16 residues. CDR1 is SGHVS, CDR2 FQNEAQ, per germline. V trimming: 2 bases; J trimming: 7 bases; junction bases outside the gene matches: 9. The CDR3 sequence: CASSLMGGGVLNEQFF. The CDR3 region has the DNA TGTGCCAGCAGCTTAATGGGCGGGGGGGTGTTGAATGAGCAGTTCTTC.

V gene TRBV6-5 combines with J gene TRBJ2-1; a weak D match, TRBD1 (5 bases). CDR3 size: 15 residues. CDR1 is MNHEY, CDR2 SVGAGI, per germline. The germline V and J ends were trimmed by 5 bases and 2 bases, with 13 bases remaining between them. The CDR3 reads CASSPRQSTYNEQFF. Written as DNA, the CDR3 is TGTGCCAGCAGTCCTCGACAGTCGACCTACAATGAGCAGTTCTTC.

The V call is TRBV7-9, the J call TRBJ1-6; D not certain. Looked up from germline, CDR1 is SEHNR and CDR2 is FQNEAQ (reference sequence). CDR3 length: 12 amino acids. With 5 bases removed from V and 8 bases from J, the gap between germline ends came to 7 bases. The CDR3, as DNA: TGTGCCAGCAGCCACGGAGATTCACCCCTCCACTTT. It is translated as CASSHGDSPLHF.

This clone has more than one count but fewer than ten. The V call is TRBV25-1, the J call TRBJ2-1; D ambiguous. The CDR3 has 12 residues. V was pared by 5 bases and J by 6 bases, with 8 bases between. The V gene's germline CDR1 is MGHDK and CDR2 SYGVNS. The CDR3 reads CASSPNLNEQFF. Here the CDR3 DNA reads TGTGCCAGCAGTCCTAACCTCAATGAGCAGTTCTTC.